The 17 T cell receptor beta chains reported below all come from one sample, sequenced in a study of identical twins. TCRdb analysed the 5' RACE reads with MiXCR anew, one entry per CDR3 protein. The table includes around 160,000 distinct CDR3 sequences, 3.5% detected once. The sample taken for sequencing was memory T cells sorted from blood. Receptors were obtained from a man aged 18 to 35 in good health.

There are many counts of this clonotype. The chain uses TRBV20-1 and TRBJ2-3, with D possibly matching TRBD2 (5 bases). Germline lookup yields CDR1 DFQATT and CDR2 SNEGSKA (reference sequence). CDR3 length: 16 residues. V dropped 5 bases and J dropped 2 bases, with 20 bases sitting between them. Written as DNA, the CDR3 is TGCAGTGCTGGGTCAAGGACTTCTGTCCACACAGATACGCAGTATTTT. Protein: CSAGSRTSVHTDTQYF.

There are many counts of this clonotype. The rearrangement links TRBV6-2 or TRBV6-3 to TRBJ2-1, with TRBD2 matching 11 bases. Looked up from germline, CDR1 is MNHEY and CDR2 is SVGEGT. The CDR3 totals 18 residues. Trimming removed 2 bases from V and 1 base from J; junction bases left unmatched: 7. CDR3 loop: CASSYHLLAGVSYNEQFF. The DNA of the CDR3 is TGTGCCAGCAGTTACCATCTACTAGCGGGAGTTTCCTACAATGAGCAGTTCTTC.

This clonotype occurred many times. J is TRBJ1-2 and V is TRBV4-2, with D hard to call. The V and J ends lost 4 bases and 1 base respectively, with 10 bases between them. The CDR3 has 14 residues. CDR1 and CDR2 from the germline V gene are LGHNA and YNFKEQ. CDR3 nucleotides: TGTGCCAGCAGCCCGCTAGAGGGTAACTATGGCTACACCTTC. It encodes CASSPLEGNYGYTF.

Note on this clonotype: A much larger clone lies one base from this, so it may be a read error. It is likely a read error, because the conserved phenylalanine at the end of the CDR3 is missing. The V gene is TRBV24-1, the J gene TRBJ1-6, with D hard to call. This CDR3 is 15 amino acids long. Trimming removed 3 bases from V and 0 bases from J, with 5 bases in between. The germline V gene has CDR1 KGHDR and CDR2 SFDVKD. The CDR3 loop reads CATSDGSSYNSPLHC. In DNA form, the CDR3 reads TGTGCCACCAGTGATGGCAGCTCCTATAATTCACCCCTCCACTGT.

This clonotype was seen repeatedly, ten times or more. This sequence joins TRBV4-3 and TRBJ2-1; D gene ambiguous. Germline loops: CDR1 LGHNA, CDR2 YSLEER. The CDR3 runs 18 residues. Trimming stripped 0 bases from V and 0 bases from J, with 15 bases between. CDR3 residues: CASSQDGWAASSYNEQFF. The CDR3 DNA reads TGCGCCAGCAGCCAAGATGGGTGGGCGGCGAGCTCCTACAATGAGCAGTTCTTC.

In this sample, this clonotype turned up many times. The chain carries TRBV29-1 and TRBJ2-6, with 9 bases identical to TRBD1. The ends lost 4 bases at V and 0 bases at J; junction bases unmatched: 4. The V gene's germline CDR1 is SQVTM and CDR2 ANQGSEA. This CDR3 contains 16 residues. The CDR3 sequence is CSVGRDRDSGANVLTF. In nucleotides, the CDR3 is TGCAGCGTTGGCCGGGACAGGGACTCTGGGGCCAACGTCCTGACTTTC. Drawing the rest from reference TRBV29-1 and TRBJ2-6, the complete variable domain is SAVISQKPSRDICQRGTSLTIQCQVDSQVTMMFWYRQQPGQSLTLIATANQGSEATYESGFVIDKFPISRPNLTFSTLTVSNMSPEDSSIYLCSVGRDRDSGANVLTFGAGSRLTVL.

This clonotype showed up many times. The CDR3 sequence is CASSLGDFSGRGGWGYNEQFF. The DNA of the CDR3 is TGTGCCAGCAGTTTGGGGGACTTTAGCGGGAGAGGGGGGTGGGGCTACAATGAGCAGTTCTTC. The chain couples TRBV12-3 or TRBV12-4 to TRBJ2-1; 9 nucleotides align to TRBD2. The CDR3 loop spans 21 amino acids. The trim removed 3 bases at V and 3 bases at J, leaving 21 bases unmatched.

This clonotype was seen ten or more times. V gene TRBV7-8 combines with J gene TRBJ2-5, with D possibly TRBD1 on 6 matching bases. CDR1 is SGHVS, CDR2 FQNEAQ, per germline. The ends were cut back, 5 bases at V and 6 bases at J, with 13 bases in the middle. The CDR3 sequence is 13 residues long. CDR3 region: CASSPTGPKTQYF. CDR3 sequence (DNA): TGTGCCAGCAGCCCAACAGGGCCGAAGACCCAGTACTTC.

This clonotype showed up many times. The CDR3 loop is CASSKTGEETQYF. The CDR3, as DNA: TGTGCCAGCAGTAAGACAGGGGAAGAGACCCAGTACTTC. The rearrangement uses TRBV12-3 or TRBV12-4 and TRBJ2-5; 8 bases line up with TRBD1. The CDR3 covers 13 residues. V lost 5 bases and J lost 3; bases outside the gene matches: 2.

This clonotype appeared many times. CDR3 in amino acids: CASSREGGSYEQYV. The DNA of the CDR3 is TGCGCCAGCAGCCGGGAAGGAGGCTCCTACGAGCAGTACGTC. The chain carries TRBV5-1 and TRBJ2-7; tentative D call: TRBD2 (5 bases). Germline V lookup: CDR1 SGHRS, CDR2 YFSETQ. The CDR3 consists of 14 residues. Trimming took off 4 bases at V and 0 bases at J, with 11 bases between the two ends.

In this sample, this clonotype turned up many times. The rearrangement uses TRBV5-6 and TRBJ2-3; D is ambiguous. V lost 4 bases and J 4 bases, leaving 13 bases between the germline ends. Germline V gives CDR1 SGHDT, CDR2 YYEEEE. The CDR3 is 14 residues long. CDR3 nucleotides: TGTGCCAGCAGCACTGGAAGTTTGTCAGATACGCAGTATTTT. Translation: CASSTGSLSDTQYF.

This clonotype was recorded at least ten times. The CDR3 DNA is TGTGCCAGCAGCAGAAAGGGGGCCGGGGAGACCCAGTACTTC. Protein product: CASSRKGAGETQYF. The chain has TRBV4-2 and TRBJ2-5, with 7 positions matching TRBD1. Germline CDR1 is LGHNA and CDR2 is YNFKEQ. The CDR3 has 14 amino acids. The V segment lost 5 bases and the J segment 5 bases; nucleotides outside the gene matches: 8.

This clonotype has a count of ten or more. The chain recombines TRBV24-1 with TRBJ1-2, with D unclear. V was pared by 3 bases and J by 8 bases, with 9 bases between. The CDR3 contains 12 residues. Germline CDR1 and CDR2: KGHDR and SFDVKD. In DNA, the CDR3 is TGTGCCACCAGTGATGAAGGATACGGCTACACCTTC. Encoded protein: CATSDEGYGYTF.

The sample holds many counts of this clonotype. The chain has TRBV5-1 and TRBJ2-7, with D maybe TRBD1 (9 bases). CDR1 and CDR2 (germline): SGHRS, YFSETQ. Trimming took off 4 bases at V and 5 bases at J, with 16 bases between the two ends. The CDR3 runs to 14 residues. For the CDR3, the DNA is TGCGCCAGCAGCCGGGGGGGACAGGGCCACGAGCAGTACTTC. It translates to CASSRGGQGHEQYF.

V and J are TRBV28 and TRBJ2-7; 7 nucleotides line up with TRBD2. CDR3 size: 14 residues. The germline V gene encodes CDR1 MDHEN and CDR2 SYDVKM. The V segment lost 8 bases and the J segment 0 bases; nucleotides outside the gene matches: 7. In nucleotides, the CDR3 is TGTGCCAGCCGCTGGGGGGGAAGCTCCTACGAGCAGTACTTC. Protein: CASRWGGSSYEQYF.

In its sample, this clonotype was seen many times. The V call is TRBV7-8, the J call TRBJ1-1, with D possibly being TRBD1 (6 bases). Germline V gene lookup returns CDR1 SGHVS and CDR2 FQNEAQ. This CDR3 region has 14 residues. Trimming removed 5 bases at V and 3 bases at J, with 13 bases between. The CDR3 nucleotides are TGTGCCAGCAGCCGAACACAGGGTGACACTGAAGCTTTCTTT. This sequence encodes CASSRTQGDTEAFF.

This chain connects TRBV2 to TRBJ2-1; TRBD1 might be the D (6 bases). Trimming removed 7 bases at V and 0 bases at J, with 10 bases between. CDR3 length: 14 residues. Germline-derived CDR1 and CDR2 are SNHLY and FYNNEI. The CDR3 loop reads CASNRDTSYNEQFF. CDR3 coding DNA: TGTGCCAGCAACCGGGACACCTCCTACAATGAGCAGTTCTTC.